Presented here are 27 T cell receptor beta chains from one specimen sequenced in a study of blood T cell repertoires in COVID-19. Here immunoSEQ multiplex PCR was the method, and the copy in TCRdb shows in-frame clones only, minus some. The sample carries 350,000 to 400,000 clones, roughly nine tenths recorded once. Sequencing used PBMCs or T cells enriched from blood (not recorded which). The receptors shown here come from a woman between 35 and 50 years old who had been exposed to COVID-19.

V usage is TRBV19 and J usage is TRBJ2-1, with 7 bases identical to TRBD1. This CDR3 has 15 amino acids. The junction had 8 bases not matched to a gene; V was cut back by 3 bases and J by 6 bases. CDR1 is LNHDA, CDR2 SQIVND, per germline (reference sequence). The CDR3 sequence: CASSMTETGSNEQFF. In nucleotides, the CDR3 is TGTGCCAGTAGTATGACCGAGACAGGGTCCAATGAGCAGTTCTTC. Full variable domain (outside the CDR3, taken from reference TRBV19 and TRBJ2-1): DGGITQSPKYLFRKEGQNVTLSCEQNLNHDAMYWYRQDPGQGLRLIYYSQIVNDFQKGDIAEGYSVSREKKESFPLTVTSAQKNPTAFYLCASSMTETGSNEQFFGPGTRLTVL.

The chain has TRBV4-3 and TRBJ2-7; D is undetermined. Germline CDR1 reads LGHNA; CDR2 reads YSLEER. The CDR3 covers 13 residues. Trimming removed 4 bases from V and 5 bases from J, with 12 bases in between. The CDR3 DNA is TGCGCCAGCAGCCGGAAGGCTGGGCACGAGCAGTACTTC. Amino acids: CASSRKAGHEQYF.

The CDR3 is CASSPDSLNTGELFF. The DNA for the CDR3 is TGTGCCAGCTCACCAGACAGCCTAAACACCGGGGAGCTGTTTTTT. This rearrangement joins TRBV18 to TRBJ2-2, with D possibly TRBD1 on 5 matching bases. This CDR3 has 15 residues. V dropped 2 bases and J dropped 2 bases, with 9 bases sitting between them. Germline CDR1 reads KGHSH; CDR2 reads LQKENI.

The chain recombines TRBV5-6 with TRBJ2-2; maybe TRBD2 (5 bases). Per germline, CDR1 SGHDT and CDR2 YYEEEE. Trimming shortened V by 3 bases and J by 9 bases, and 21 bases separated the two germline ends. The CDR3 is 16 residues long. The chain's CDR3 is CASSSRGQLALRELFF. The CDR3 DNA follows: TGTGCCAGCAGCTCCCGAGGGCAGTTGGCTTTAAGGGAGCTGTTTTTT.

V gene TRBV9 combines with J gene TRBJ2-1, with TRBD2 identical over 7 bases. Germline V lookup: CDR1 SGDLS, CDR2 YYNGEE. The CDR3 runs 15 residues. V lost 4 bases to trimming and J lost 1 base; unmatched junction nucleotides: 5. The CDR3 region is CASSPGGGSYNEQFF. In DNA, the CDR3 is TGTGCCAGCAGCCCGGGGGGAGGGTCCTACAATGAGCAGTTCTTC.

The V gene is TRBV5-1, the J gene TRBJ1-2, with D possibly being TRBD1 (6 bases). V lost 0 bases, J lost 4 bases, and 16 bases lay in between. CDR3 length: 16 amino acids. Germline-derived CDR1 and CDR2 are SGHRS and YFSETQ. In nucleotides, the CDR3 is TGCGCCAGCAGCTTGGGAAAAACAGGGATTTCCTATGGCTACACCTTC. Amino acids: CASSLGKTGISYGYTF.

The rearrangement joins TRBV2 to TRBJ2-5; 10 bases map to TRBD2. Looked up from germline, CDR1 is SNHLY and CDR2 is FYNNEI. CDR3 length equals 15 residues. V lost 5 bases to trimming and J lost 3 bases; unmatched junction nucleotides: 6. Here the CDR3 reads CASSKLAGTKETQYF. The CDR3 DNA follows: TGTGCCAGCAGTAAACTAGCGGGGACAAAAGAGACCCAGTACTTC.

The chain joins TRBV18 to TRBJ2-1; TRBD1 is a possible D gene (6 bases). The ends were cut back, 7 bases at V and 4 bases at J, with 17 bases in the middle. This CDR3 spans 15 amino acids. CDR1 KGHSH and CDR2 LQKENI come from the germline V gene. CDR3 bases: TGTGCCAGCTTATCGCAAAGGGGGTTATACAATGAGCAGTTCTTC. Translating it yields CASLSQRGLYNEQFF.

CDR3 bases: TGTGCCAGCAGTTCTGTTGGAGGACTCTATGGCTACACCTTC. Its protein product is CASSSVGGLYGYTF. The chain links TRBV7-9 to TRBJ1-2; unclear D gene. Looked up from germline, CDR1 is SEHNR and CDR2 is FQNEAQ (reference sequence). Trimming cost V 6 bases and J 4 bases, with 15 bases left between them. This CDR3 has 14 amino acids.

V usage is TRBV18 and J usage is TRBJ1-1; D is perhaps TRBD1 (5 bases). Germline loops: CDR1 KGHSH, CDR2 LQKENI. The CDR3 length is 15 residues. Trimming cost V 3 bases and J 5 bases, with 16 bases left between them. CDR3: CASSPIGLGPTEAFF. The CDR3 DNA sequence: TGTGCCAGCTCACCCATAGGATTGGGGCCGACTGAAGCTTTCTTT.

V usage is TRBV3-1 (or the pseudogene TRBV3-2) and J usage is TRBJ1-1; D is possibly TRBD1 (6 bases). Germline V gene lookup returns CDR1 LGHDT and CDR2 YNNKEL (reference sequence). The CDR3 sequence is 15 residues long. Trimming cost V 4 bases and J 0 bases, with 12 bases left between them. As DNA, the CDR3 is TGTGCCAGCAGCCCTTGGACAGTTATGAACACTGAAGCTTTCTTT. Amino acid sequence: CASSPWTVMNTEAFF.

The rearrangement joins TRBV2 to TRBJ1-2; 7 bases agree with TRBD1. The CDR3 contains 15 residues. CDR1 and CDR2 from the germline V gene are SNHLY and FYNNEI. Trimming took 8 bases from V and 0 from J; bases not matched to a gene: 9. The CDR3 protein is CASYRTGLANYGYTF. In DNA form, the CDR3 reads TGTGCCAGCTACCGGACAGGTTTAGCTAACTATGGCTACACCTTC.

V usage is TRBV30 and J usage is TRBJ1-4; 7 bases fit TRBD1. The V gene's germline CDR1 is GTSNPN and CDR2 SVGIG (reference sequence). V shed 3 bases, J shed 2 bases, and the junction held 6 bases outside the gene matches. The CDR3 runs to 15 residues. This CDR3 is CAWSSQGGTNEKLFF. Written as DNA, the CDR3 is TGTGCCTGGAGCTCCCAGGGGGGTACTAATGAAAAACTGTTTTTT. The full variable domain, completed using reference TRBV30 and TRBJ1-4, is SQTIHQWPATLVQPVGSPLSLECTVEGTSNPNLYWYRQAAGRGLQLLFYSVGIGQISSEVPQNLSASRPQDRQFILSSKKLLLSDSGFYLCAWSSQGGTNEKLFFGSGTQLSVL.

A few counts support this clone. The chain links TRBV10-1 to TRBJ2-7; 11 bases are a match to TRBD1. J lost 4 bases, V lost 6 bases, and 2 bases had no gene match. The CDR3 length is 13 residues. Germline V lookup: CDR1 WNHNN, CDR2 SYGVQD (reference sequence). CDR3 amino acids: CASRGQGAYEQYF. The CDR3 nucleotides read TGCGCCAGCAGAGGACAGGGGGCTTACGAGCAGTACTTC.

The J gene is TRBJ1-1, the V gene TRBV11-3; weak D call: TRBD1 (5 bases). Trimming removed 5 bases at V and 2 bases at J, with 18 bases between. Germline-derived CDR1 and CDR2 are SGHNT and YENEEA. The CDR3 has 16 residues. The CDR3 bases are TGTGCCAGCAGCCACGGCGGGGAACAGGTCAACACTGAAGCTTTCTTT. Amino acids: CASSHGGEQVNTEAFF.

The chain joins TRBV7-9 to TRBJ2-1; 7 nucleotides match TRBD1. This CDR3 has 16 amino acids. The junction had 8 bases not matched to a gene; V was cut back by 4 bases and J by 2 bases. CDR1 is SEHNR and CDR2 is FQNEAQ in the germline V gene (reference sequence). The DNA of the CDR3 is TGTGCCAGCAGCTCCGCGACAGGGAGTACCTACAATGAGCAGTTCTTC. This encodes CASSSATGSTYNEQFF.

In its sample, this clone was seen a few times. The chain has TRBV15 and TRBJ1-1; perhaps TRBD1 as D (5 bases). The CDR3 runs to 14 residues. Trimming left V 0 bases short and J 8 bases short, with 13 bases between. Germline V gene data show CDR1 as LNHNV and CDR2 as YYDKDF (reference sequence). The CDR3 DNA follows: TGTGCCACCAGCAGAGACCCAACGGGGGACGAAGCTTTCTTT. This codes for CATSRDPTGDEAFF.

The chain's CDR3 is CASRQGWKAEAFF. CDR3 in DNA: TGTGCCAGCAGACAGGGATGGAAAGCTGAAGCTTTCTTT. The chain couples TRBV27 to TRBJ1-1; weak D call: TRBD1 (6 bases). Trimming removed 6 bases from V and 6 bases from J, with 14 bases in between. The CDR3 sequence is 13 residues long. Germline CDR1 reads MNHEY; CDR2 reads SMNVEV (reference sequence).

This chain uses TRBV21-1 with TRBJ1-1; the D call in the table, TRBD1, was not verified against the DNA. TRBV21-1 is noted as a pseudogene. The CDR3 spans 16 residues. CDR3 residues: CASSKGKGALNTEAFF. Written as DNA, the CDR3 is TGTGCCAGCAGCAAGGGAAAAGGGGCCTTGAACACTGAAGCTTTCTTT.

CDR3 sequence: CAWWDRGHGEAFF. The CDR3 DNA reads as TGTGCCTGGTGGGATAGGGGGCACGGTGAAGCTTTCTTT. The rearrangement joins TRBV30 to TRBJ1-1; 7 bases map to TRBD1. The V and J ends lost 5 bases and 7 bases, in that order; junction bases with no gene match: 10. Germline V gene data show CDR1 as GTSNPN and CDR2 as SVGIG (reference sequence). The CDR3 loop spans 13 amino acids.

J is TRBJ1-1 and V is TRBV7-2, with 9 positions matching TRBD1. The length of the CDR3 is 17 residues. V dropped 0 bases and J dropped 9; count of bases not matched to a gene: 14. Germline CDR1 SGHTA, CDR2 FQGNSA. The DNA of the CDR3 is TGTGCCAGCAGCTTAGCCTTTCTGCGGGACAGGGAGCGGAAAGCTTTCTTT. Residues: CASSLAFLRDRERKAFF. The full variable domain, rest sourced from reference TRBV7-2 and TRBJ1-1, is GAGVSQSPSNKVTEKGKDVELRCDPISGHTALYWYRQSLGQGLEFLIYFQGNSAPDKSGLPSDRFSAERTGGSVSTLTIQRTQQEDSAVYLCASSLAFLRDRERKAFFGQGTRLTVV.

V is TRBV7-9 and J is TRBJ1-4, with D possibly being TRBD1 (6 bases). This CDR3 is built from 18 residues. Germline loops: CDR1 SEHNR, CDR2 FQNEAQ (reference sequence). V was shortened by 5 bases and J by 7 bases, with 26 bases between the two germline ends. As DNA, the CDR3 is TGTGCCAGCAGCCTCCCCGTGGGGGGCCGTCCGGGAGGTGAAAAACTGTTTTTT. It is translated as CASSLPVGGRPGGEKLFF. The full variable domain, its missing parts supplied by reference TRBV7-9 and TRBJ1-4, is DTGVSQNPRHKITKRGQNVTFRCDPISEHNRLYWYRQTLGQGPEFLTYFQNEAQLEKSRLLSDRFSAERPKGSFSTLEIQRTEQGDSAMYLCASSLPVGGRPGGEKLFFGSGTQLSVL.

The chain has TRBV7-8 and TRBJ2-7; a weak D match, TRBD2 (6 bases). The CDR3 extends over 14 amino acids. Germline lookup yields CDR1 SGHVS and CDR2 FQNEAQ. V lost 5 bases to trimming and J lost 3 bases, with 14 bases between them. CDR3 region: CASSPWDSYYEQYF. CDR3 DNA: TGTGCCAGCAGCCCTTGGGACTCCTACTACGAGCAGTACTTC. Using reference TRBV7-8 and TRBJ2-7 for the parts outside the CDR3, the full variable domain is GAGVSQSPRYKVAKRGQDVALRCDPISGHVSLFWYQQALGQGPEFLTYFQNEAQLDKSGLPSDRFFAERPEGSVSTLKIQRTQQEDSAVYLCASSPWDSYYEQYFGPGTRLTVT.

The chain uses TRBV30 and TRBJ1-1; D gene uncertain. This CDR3 comprises 14 residues. Trimming shortened V by 2 bases and J by 2 bases, and 12 bases separated the two germline ends. The germline V gene has CDR1 GTSNPN and CDR2 SVGIG (reference sequence). The CDR3 DNA reads as TGTGCCTGGAGTTTAGAACTGATTAACACTGAAGCTTTCTTT. This translates into CAWSLELINTEAFF.

This chain connects TRBV3-1 (or the pseudogene TRBV3-2) to TRBJ1-4, with unresolved D. V gave up 4 bases and J gave up 1 base, with 10 bases separating them. CDR3 length: 15 amino acids. Germline V CDR1 and CDR2: LGHDT, YNNKEL (reference sequence). The CDR3 spells CASSPLGETNEKLFF. The DNA of the CDR3 is TGTGCCAGCAGCCCCCTGGGCGAAACTAATGAAAAACTGTTTTTT.

V and J are TRBV5-1 and TRBJ1-1, with 9 bases aligning to TRBD1. J lost 3 bases, V lost 6 bases, and 3 bases had no gene match. The CDR3 extends over 13 amino acids. CDR1 and CDR2 (germline): SGHRS, YFSETQ. The CDR3 loop reads CASNRQGDTEAFF. In DNA, the CDR3 is TGCGCCAGCAACCGACAGGGGGACACTGAAGCTTTCTTT.

The chain recombines TRBV19 with TRBJ1-2; the match to TRBD1 covers 8 bases. J was trimmed by 2 bases and V by 8 bases; bases with no gene match: 13. The length of the CDR3 is 16 residues. CDR1 and CDR2 (germline): LNHDA, SQIVND (reference sequence). The CDR3 DNA sequence: TGTGCCAGTCACCTAACAAACAGGGGGGAAAACTATGGCTACACCTTC. Its protein product is CASHLTNRGENYGYTF.